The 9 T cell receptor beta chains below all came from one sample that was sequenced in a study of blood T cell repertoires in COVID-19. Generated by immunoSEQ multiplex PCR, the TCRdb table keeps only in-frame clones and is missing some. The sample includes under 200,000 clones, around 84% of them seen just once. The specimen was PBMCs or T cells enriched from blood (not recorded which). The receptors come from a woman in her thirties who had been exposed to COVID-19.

The CDR3, as DNA: TGCGCCAGCAGCTCAGAAGCGGGGGCCTCCTACAATGAGCAGTTCTTC. It yields the protein CASSSEAGASYNEQFF. V usage is TRBV5-1 and J usage is TRBJ2-1; 8 bases fit TRBD2. Germline CDR1 reads SGHRS; CDR2 reads YFSETQ. The CDR3 has 16 amino acids. V dropped 3 bases and J dropped 0; count of bases not matched to a gene: 5.

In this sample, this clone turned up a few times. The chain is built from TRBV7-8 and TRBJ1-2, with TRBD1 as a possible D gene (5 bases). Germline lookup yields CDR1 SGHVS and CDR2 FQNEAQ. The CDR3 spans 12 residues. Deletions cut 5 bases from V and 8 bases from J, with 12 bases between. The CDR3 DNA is TGTGCCAGCAGCCCCAACCGGGGGGGCTACACCTTC. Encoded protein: CASSPNRGGYTF.

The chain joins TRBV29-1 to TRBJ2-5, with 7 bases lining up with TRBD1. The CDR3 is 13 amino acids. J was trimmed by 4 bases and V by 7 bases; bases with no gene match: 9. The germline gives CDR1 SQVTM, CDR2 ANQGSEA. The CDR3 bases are TGCAGCGCCAGGACAGGCGACGGAGAGACCCAGTACTTC. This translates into CSARTGDGETQYF. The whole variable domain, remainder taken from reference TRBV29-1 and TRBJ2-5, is SAVISQKPSRDICQRGTSLTIQCQVDSQVTMMFWYRQQPGQSLTLIATANQGSEATYESGFVIDKFPISRPNLTFSTLTVSNMSPEDSSIYLCSARTGDGETQYFGPGTRLLVL.

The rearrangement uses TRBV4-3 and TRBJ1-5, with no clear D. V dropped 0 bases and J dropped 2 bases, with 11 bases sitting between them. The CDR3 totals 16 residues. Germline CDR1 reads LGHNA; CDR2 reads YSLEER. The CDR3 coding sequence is TGCGCCAGCAGCCAAGATAACATAGCCGGCAATCAGCCCCAGCATTTT. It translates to CASSQDNIAGNQPQHF.

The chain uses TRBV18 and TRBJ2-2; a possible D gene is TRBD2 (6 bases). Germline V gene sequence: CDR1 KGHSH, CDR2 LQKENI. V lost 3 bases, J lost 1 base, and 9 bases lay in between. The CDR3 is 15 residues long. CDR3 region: CASSPAGGNTGELFF. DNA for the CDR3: TGTGCCAGCTCACCCGCCGGGGGGAACACCGGGGAGCTGTTTTTT.

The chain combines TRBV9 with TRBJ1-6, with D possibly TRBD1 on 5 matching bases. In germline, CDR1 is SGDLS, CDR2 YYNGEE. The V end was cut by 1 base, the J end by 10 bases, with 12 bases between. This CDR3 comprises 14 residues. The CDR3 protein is CASSVSGVKSPLHF. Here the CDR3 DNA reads TGTGCCAGCAGCGTATCGGGGGTCAAATCACCCCTCCACTTT.

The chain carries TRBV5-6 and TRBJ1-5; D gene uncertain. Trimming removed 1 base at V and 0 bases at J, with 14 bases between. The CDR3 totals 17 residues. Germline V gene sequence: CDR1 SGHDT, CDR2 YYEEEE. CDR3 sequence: CASSLLGEPSSNQPQHF. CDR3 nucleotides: TGTGCCAGCAGCTTGTTGGGCGAACCGAGTAGCAATCAGCCCCAGCATTTT.

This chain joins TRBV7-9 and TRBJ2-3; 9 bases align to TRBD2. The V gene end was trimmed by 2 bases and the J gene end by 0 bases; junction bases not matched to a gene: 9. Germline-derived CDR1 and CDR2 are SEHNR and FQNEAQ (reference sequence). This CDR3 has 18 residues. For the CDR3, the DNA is TGTGCCAGCAGCTTACTAGCGGGGCTAGACCTTAGCACAGATACGCAGTATTTT. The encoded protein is CASSLLAGLDLSTDTQYF.

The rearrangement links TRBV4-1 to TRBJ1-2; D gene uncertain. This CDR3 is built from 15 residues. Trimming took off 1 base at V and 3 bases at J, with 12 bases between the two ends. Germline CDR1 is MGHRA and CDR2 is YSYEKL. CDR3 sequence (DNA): TGCGCCAGCAGCCAAGTAAGGTCGGCGGACTATGGCTACACCTTC. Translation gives CASSQVRSADYGYTF.